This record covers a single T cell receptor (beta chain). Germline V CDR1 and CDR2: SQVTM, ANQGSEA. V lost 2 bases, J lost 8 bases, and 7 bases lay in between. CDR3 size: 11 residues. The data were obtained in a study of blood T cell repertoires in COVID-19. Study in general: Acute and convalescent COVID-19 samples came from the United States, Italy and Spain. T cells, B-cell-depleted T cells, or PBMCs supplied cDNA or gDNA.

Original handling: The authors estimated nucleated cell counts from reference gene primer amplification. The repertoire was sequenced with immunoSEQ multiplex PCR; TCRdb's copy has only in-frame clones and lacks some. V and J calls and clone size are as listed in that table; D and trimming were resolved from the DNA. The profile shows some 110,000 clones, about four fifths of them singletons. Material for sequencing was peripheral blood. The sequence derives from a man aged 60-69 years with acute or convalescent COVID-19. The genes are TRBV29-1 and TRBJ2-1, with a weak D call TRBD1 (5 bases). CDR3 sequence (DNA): TGCAGCGTTGAACGCAGGGATGAGCAGTTCTTC. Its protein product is CSVERRDEQFF.